Following are 20 T cell receptor beta chains from one sample sequenced in a study of Graves' ophthalmopathy and Graves' hyperthyroidism. RNA transcripts were the source from which TCR beta CDR3 regions were amplified. After a first-round RT-PCR with HTBI primers, a second-round multiplex PCR was run. TCRdb processed the multiplex PCR reads anew with MiXCR; each CDR3 protein has one entry. The table shows over a million distinct CDR3 sequences, with less than 45% occurring only once. Material for sequencing was peripheral blood or thyroid tissue (not recorded which). Every receptor here comes from an adult man with Graves' hyperthyroidism.

This clonotype was seen repeatedly, ten times or more. The rearrangement joins TRBV12-3 or TRBV12-4 to TRBJ1-2; D is undetermined. Between the trimmed V and J ends, which lost 2 bases and 6 bases, there was a span of 1 base. There are 10 residues in the CDR3. In DNA form, the CDR3 reads TGTGCCAGCAGTTTAAATGGCTACACCTTC. It translates to CASSLNGYTF.

V is TRBV9 and J is TRBJ1-5; tentatively, D is TRBD1 (5 bases). This CDR3 comprises 15 residues. Germline values: CDR1 SGDLS, CDR2 YYNGEE. The V gene lost 7 bases and the J gene lost 5 bases, with 19 bases spanning the gap. The CDR3 loop is CASGGTDRSDQPQHF. The CDR3 DNA sequence: TGTGCCAGCGGAGGGACCGACCGATCGGATCAGCCCCAGCATTTT.

This clonotype was found a few times. The chain carries TRBV15 and TRBJ2-5; either TRBD1 or TRBD2 may supply D (5 bases each). The CDR3 totals 15 residues. Germline V CDR1 and CDR2: LNHNV, YYDKDF (reference sequence). The germline V and J ends were trimmed by 0 bases and 5 bases, with 13 bases remaining between them. The CDR3 is CATSRDPGARETQYF. In DNA, the CDR3 is TGTGCCACCAGCAGAGATCCCGGGGCGAGGGAGACCCAGTACTTC.

The rearrangement links TRBV20-1 to TRBJ2-7; D may correspond to TRBD1 or TRBD2 (5 bases each). The germline V gene encodes CDR1 DFQATT and CDR2 SNEGSKA (reference sequence). V lost 8 bases and J lost 4, with 12 bases in between. The CDR3 has 11 residues. Here the CDR3 reads CSKGPSYEQYF. CDR3 coding DNA: TGCAGTAAGGGACCTAGTTACGAGCAGTACTTC.

This clonotype showed up many times. The chain joins TRBV5-1 to TRBJ1-6, with 8 bases fitting TRBD1. Germline CDR1 and CDR2: SGHRS and YFSETQ. Trimming cost V 5 bases and J 7 bases; bases outside gene matches: 8. CDR3 length: 15 residues. CDR3 coding DNA: TGCGCCAGCAGAGTACCCCAGGGGGCAAATTCACCCCTCCACTTT. Its protein is CASRVPQGANSPLHF.

The V gene is TRBV7-6, the J gene TRBJ2-7, with D possibly matching TRBD1 (6 bases). The CDR3 has 15 residues. Germline CDR1 reads SGHVS; CDR2 reads FNYEAQ. V was shortened by 6 bases and J by 3 bases, with 18 bases between the two germline ends. This chain's CDR3 is CASSLSPGQVYEQYF. The CDR3 nucleotides are TGTGCCAGCAGTTTATCCCCGGGACAAGTCTACGAGCAGTACTTC.

For this clonotype: A much more abundant neighbour one base away suggests this may be a read error. This chain connects TRBV7-2 to TRBJ2-7; D remains unclear. The V gene lost 8 bases and the J gene lost 6 bases, with 20 bases spanning the gap. Germline V gene lookup returns CDR1 SGHTA and CDR2 FQGNSA. There are 14 residues in the CDR3. The CDR3 DNA follows: TGTGCCAGCTGCCCCACTCTAACTGGGTTCGAGCAGTACTTC. Encoded protein: CASCPTLTGFEQYF. Full variable domain (rest looked up from reference TRBV7-2 and TRBJ2-7): GAGVSQSPSNKVTEKGKDVELRCDPISGHTALYWYRQSLGQGLEFLIYFQGNSAPDKSGLPSDRFSAERTGGSVSTLTIQRTQQEDSAVYLCASCPTLTGFEQYFGPGTRLTVT.

This clonotype was picked up a small number of times. The V gene is TRBV19, the J gene TRBJ1-2; no firm D call. Trimming pared 9 bases from V and 2 bases from J, leaving 16 bases between. The germline V gene encodes CDR1 LNHDA and CDR2 SQIVND (reference sequence). The CDR3 runs 14 residues. The CDR3 here is CASSFSTGNYGYTF. In nucleotides, the CDR3 is TGTGCCAGCAGTTTTTCGACCGGGAACTATGGCTACACCTTC.

In its sample, this clonotype was seen a few times. The rearrangement links TRBV10-2 to TRBJ1-6; no clear D gene. The germline V gene encodes CDR1 WSHSY and CDR2 SAAADI. Trimming took off 0 bases at V and 0 bases at J, with 12 bases between the two ends. The CDR3 sequence is 18 residues long. The CDR3 coding sequence is TGCGCCAGCAGTGAGTCAGGAACTTTCAGCTCCTATAATTCACCCCTCCACTTT. Translation gives CASSESGTFSSYNSPLHF.

This rearrangement joins TRBV10-3 to TRBJ1-6; 7 positions match TRBD1. Germline V gene lookup returns CDR1 ENHRY and CDR2 SYGVKD. This CDR3 has 14 amino acids. Germline trimming cut 5 bases from V and 8 bases from J; bases unmatched to any gene: 6. DNA for the CDR3: TGTGCCATCAGTCCGACAGGGCTGCATTCACCCCTCCACTTT. Translation gives CAISPTGLHSPLHF.

This clonotype was observed a few times. CDR3 in DNA: TGCGCCAGCAGCTTGCAAGAGGGTTTGGAGGGGGCTGGAAACACCATATATTTT. It specifies CASSLQEGLEGAGNTIYF. J is TRBJ1-3 and V is TRBV5-1; tentatively, D is TRBD1 (6 bases). This CDR3 is 18 amino acids long. V lost 1 base and J lost 2, with 19 bases in between. Germline lookup yields CDR1 SGHRS and CDR2 YFSETQ.

This chain joins TRBV2 and TRBJ1-1; D not certain. Germline CDR1 and CDR2: SNHLY and FYNNEI. Trimming cost V 7 bases and J 5 bases, with 11 bases left between them. There are 12 residues in the CDR3. CDR3 loop: CASKRDWTEAFF. Written as DNA, the CDR3 is TGTGCCAGCAAACGGGATTGGACTGAAGCTTTCTTT.

About this clonotype itself: This may come from a read error, since a much larger clone is one base off. This chain links TRBV5-1 with TRBJ1-4; tentatively, D is TRBD1 (5 bases). Trimming removed 4 bases from V and 5 bases from J, with 15 bases in between. The CDR3 has 15 residues. Germline V lookup: CDR1 SGHRS, CDR2 YFSETQ. CDR3: CASSSTEQANEKLFF. The CDR3 bases are TGCGCCAGCAGCAGTACGGAACAGGCCAATGAAAAACTGTTTTTT.

The table lists this clonotype with many counts. This sequence joins TRBV29-1 and TRBJ1-2, with D maybe TRBD1 (6 bases). Trimming took off 6 bases at V and 2 bases at J, with 13 bases between the two ends. There are 13 residues in the CDR3. Per germline, CDR1 SQVTM and CDR2 ANQGSEA. The CDR3 sequence is CSVASDSNYGYTF. The CDR3 DNA follows: TGCAGCGTCGCTTCGGACAGCAACTATGGCTACACCTTC.

This clonotype was found many times. CDR3 protein: CASSTPGVGELFF. CDR3 DNA: TGTGCCAGTAGTACCCCTGGTGTCGGGGAGCTGTTTTTT. This sequence joins TRBV19 and TRBJ2-2, with D uncertain. The CDR3 length is 13 residues. V lost 4 bases to trimming and J lost 7 bases, with 10 bases between them. Germline V lookup: CDR1 LNHDA, CDR2 SQIVND (reference sequence).

This clonotype was detected many times. The chain links TRBV9 to TRBJ2-7; 7 bases agree with TRBD1. CDR1 is SGDLS and CDR2 is YYNGEE in the germline V gene. Trimming cost V 0 bases and J 3 bases; bases outside gene matches: 6. This CDR3 has 15 amino acids. The CDR3 loop is CASSVAGTADYEQYF. CDR3 DNA: TGTGCCAGCAGCGTAGCCGGGACAGCTGACTACGAGCAGTACTTC.

The V gene is TRBV7-9, the J gene TRBJ1-1; D is unresolved. The germline V gene has CDR1 SEHNR and CDR2 FQNEAQ (reference sequence). The CDR3 has 15 amino acids. V was cut by 5 bases and J by 3 bases, with 16 bases left in between. In nucleotides, the CDR3 is TGTGCCAGCAGCCAAGCGGGCGGGCCGCACACTGAAGCTTTCTTT. It yields the protein CASSQAGGPHTEAFF.

This clonotype was picked up a small number of times. The chain employs TRBV7-3 and TRBJ2-3; 7 nucleotides agree with TRBD2. Per the germline V gene, CDR1 is SGHTA and CDR2 is FQGTGA. The CDR3 runs to 15 residues. V shed 5 bases and J 3 bases; nucleotides not matched to a gene: 8. DNA of the CDR3: TGTGCCAGCAGCCAAACGGGACTATTGACAGATACGCAGTATTTT. Amino acid sequence: CASSQTGLLTDTQYF.

V and J are TRBV20-1 and TRBJ2-5; 10 nucleotides align to TRBD1. V lost 4 bases and J lost 5; bases outside the gene matches: 7. The CDR3 is 14 amino acids. Per the germline V gene, CDR1 is DFQATT and CDR2 is SNEGSKA (reference sequence). CDR3 sequence: CSATYTGQGETQYF. The CDR3 DNA follows: TGCAGTGCTACGTATACGGGACAGGGGGAGACCCAGTACTTC.

This clonotype was recorded many times. V gene TRBV14 combines with J gene TRBJ2-2; no clear D. Trimming cost V 0 bases and J 7 bases, with 9 bases left between them. Germline values: CDR1 SGHDN, CDR2 FVKESK. The CDR3 contains 14 residues. The CDR3 protein is CASSQEVPGGELFF. The CDR3, as DNA: TGTGCCAGCAGCCAAGAAGTCCCGGGCGGGGAGCTGTTTTTT.